This TCR beta chain was sequenced during a study of cytomegalovirus exposure and HLA in healthy donors. Regarding the study as a whole: A reported reduction in N-insertions relative to the roughly 610-donor mean was seen in an Asian-associated ancestry cluster in a later analysis. The authors later found TCR association rates varying by HLA locus, with DRB1 most and HLA-C fewest.

About this clone: The antigen remains undetermined.

Researchers ran the PCR with 60 Vbeta and 13 Jbeta primers. Data came from immunoSEQ multiplex PCR; TCRdb stores just in-frame clones and leaves some out. The sample yields about 150,000 clones, approximately 84% seen once. The receptor comes from a girl aged 10 to 17 in good health and CMV-seropositive. The sample consisted of PBMCs.

Here the CDR3 reads CAWSPGTSGFHEQFF. The CDR3, as DNA: TGTGCCTGGAGCCCTGGGACTAGCGGGTTTCATGAGCAGTTCTTC. The genes are TRBV30 and TRBJ2-1; 12 bases agree with TRBD2. The CDR3 contains 15 residues. Germline V gene sequence: CDR1 GTSNPN, CDR2 SVGIG (reference sequence). Germline trimming cut 3 bases from V and 8 bases from J; bases unmatched to any gene: 8.